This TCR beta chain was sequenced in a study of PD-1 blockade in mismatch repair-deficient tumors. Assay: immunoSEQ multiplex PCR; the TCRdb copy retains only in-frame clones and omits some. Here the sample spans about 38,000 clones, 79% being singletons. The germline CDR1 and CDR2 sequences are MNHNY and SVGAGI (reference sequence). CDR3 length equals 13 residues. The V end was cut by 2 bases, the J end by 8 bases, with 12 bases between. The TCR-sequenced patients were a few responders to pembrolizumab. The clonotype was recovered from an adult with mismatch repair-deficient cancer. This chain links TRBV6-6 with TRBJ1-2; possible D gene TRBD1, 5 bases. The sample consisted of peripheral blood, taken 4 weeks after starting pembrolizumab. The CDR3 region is CASSYTQGGGYTF. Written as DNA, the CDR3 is TGTGCCAGCAGTTACACCCAGGGCGGGGGCTACACCTTC.